Shown below are 30 T cell receptor beta chains from a single sample sequenced in a study of CD8 T cells in ankylosing spondylitis. Notes on the study in general: A motif of under ten highly homologous TCR beta variants was seen as apparently characteristic of ankylosing spondylitis blood.

TCRdb recomputed calls from the 5' RACE reads with MiXCR, one row per CDR3 protein. Of around 890,000 distinct CDR3 sequences listed, roughly 10% are singletons. These receptors lack a known antigen. The sample comprised blood, either unsorted or a sorted T cell fraction (not recorded which). These receptors originate from a male donor with ankylosing spondylitis.

The chain recombines TRBV5-1 with TRBJ2-5; D could derive from TRBD1 or TRBD2 (5 bases each). Trimming shortened V by 5 bases and J by 5 bases, and 16 bases separated the two germline ends. The CDR3 has 14 residues. Germline V gene lookup returns CDR1 SGHRS and CDR2 YFSETQ. CDR3: CASRKRGRMETQYF. The CDR3 DNA follows: TGCGCCAGCAGGAAGAGGGGCAGGATGGAGACCCAGTACTTC. Full variable domain (outside the CDR3, taken from reference TRBV5-1 and TRBJ2-5): KAGVTQTPRYLIKTRGQQVTLSCSPISGHRSVSWYQQTPGQGLQFLFEYFSETQRNKGNFPGRFSGRQFSNSRSEMNVSTLELGDSALYLCASRKRGRMETQYFGPGTRLLVL.

The chain couples TRBV24-1 to TRBJ1-2, with D tentatively TRBD1 (6 bases). The CDR3 spans 13 residues. Germline V CDR1 and CDR2: KGHDR, SFDVKD. The V and J ends lost 3 bases and 8 bases respectively, with 12 bases between them. The CDR3 region is CATSDLTGHGYTF. DNA for the CDR3: TGTGCCACCAGTGATCTAACAGGGCACGGCTACACCTTC.

In its sample, this clonotype was seen a few times. This chain connects TRBV20-1 to TRBJ2-1; D is perhaps TRBD1 (6 bases). Germline V gives CDR1 DFQATT, CDR2 SNEGSKA (reference sequence). The CDR3 runs to 13 residues. V was trimmed by 2 bases and J by 8 bases, leaving 13 bases between them. The CDR3 sequence is CSARQGLRDEQFF. The CDR3 nucleotides read TGCAGTGCTAGACAGGGGCTCAGGGATGAGCAGTTCTTC.

This clonotype was observed a few times. The J gene is TRBJ1-5, the V gene TRBV28; D not resolved. Per the germline V gene, CDR1 is MDHEN and CDR2 is SYDVKM. The ends were cut back, 6 bases at V and 5 bases at J, with 5 bases in the middle. The CDR3 runs 11 residues. The CDR3 DNA follows: TGTGCCAGCAGCGTTGATCAGCCCCAGCATTTT. This translates into CASSVDQPQHF.

The chain carries TRBV7-9 and TRBJ2-2; 8 nucleotides align to TRBD2. This CDR3 is 14 amino acids long. Germline CDR1 and CDR2: SEHNR and FQNEAQ (reference sequence). After removal of 7 bases from V and 8 bases from J, the junction contained 9 bases not matched to a gene. The CDR3 loop is CASKLAVVEGELFF. CDR3 in DNA: TGTGCCAGCAAACTAGCGGTGGTAGAGGGGGAGCTGTTTTTT.

V is TRBV3-1 and J is TRBJ1-1; D remains ambiguous. The CDR3 sequence is 13 residues long. Germline CDR1 and CDR2: LGHDT and YNNKEL (reference sequence). The V gene lost 2 bases and the J gene lost 5 bases, with 9 bases spanning the gap. The CDR3 coding sequence is TGTGCCAGCAGCCAATTTTTGAGGACTGAAGCTTTCTTT. Its translation: CASSQFLRTEAFF.

A remark on this clonotype: Since a much larger clone is just one base distant, this may be a read error. V gene TRBV12-3 or TRBV12-4 combines with J gene TRBJ1-2, with 9 nucleotides matching TRBD1. This CDR3 has 14 amino acids. DNA of the CDR3: TGTGCCAGCAGCCGAACAGGGGGCAACTATGGCTTCACCTTC. Protein sequence: CASSRTGGNYGFTF.

The rearrangement uses TRBV6-2 or TRBV6-3 and TRBJ1-1; D unresolved. The CDR3 totals 12 residues. In germline, CDR1 is MNHEY, CDR2 SVGEGT. Trimming took 1 base from V and 1 from J, leaving 1 base between them. CDR3: CASSYWNTEAFF. The CDR3 nucleotides are TGTGCCAGCAGTTACTGGAACACTGAAGCTTTCTTT.

This clonotype has only a few counts. The chain links TRBV4-3 to TRBJ1-2; 7 nucleotides line up with TRBD1. Germline trimming cut 4 bases from V and 3 bases from J; bases unmatched to any gene: 5. In germline, CDR1 is LGHNA, CDR2 YSLEER. The CDR3 is made up of 14 amino acids. DNA for the CDR3: TGCGCCAGCAGCCCGACAGGGTTGGACTATGGCTACACCTTC. Residues: CASSPTGLDYGYTF.

This chain links TRBV25-1 with TRBJ2-1; 12 nucleotides line up with TRBD2. The J segment lost 2 bases and the V segment lost 3 bases, leaving 5 bases of the junction unmatched. The germline gives CDR1 MGHDK, CDR2 SYGVNS. This CDR3 spans 17 amino acids. The DNA of the CDR3 is TGTGCCAGCAGTGACCCTGGACTAGCGGGGCCCTACAATGAGCAGTTCTTC. This encodes CASSDPGLAGPYNEQFF.

This chain connects TRBV28 to TRBJ2-5, with D possibly being TRBD2 (5 bases). Germline-derived CDR1 and CDR2 are MDHEN and SYDVKM. CDR3 size: 14 residues. V lost 1 base and J lost 7, with 13 bases in between. CDR3 protein: CASSLYETMGTQYF. DNA of the CDR3: TGTGCCAGCAGTTTATACGAGACTATGGGGACCCAGTACTTC.

This clonotype was seen repeatedly, ten times or more. CDR3 nucleotides: TGTGCCAGCAGTTTATCCGGATCGGGTGGAAACACCATATATTTT. Its translation: CASSLSGSGGNTIYF. The V and J genes are TRBV28 and TRBJ1-3; D ambiguous. This CDR3 has 15 amino acids. Germline V lookup: CDR1 MDHEN, CDR2 SYDVKM. The ends were cut back, 1 base at V and 3 bases at J, with 10 bases in the middle.

J is TRBJ1-2 and V is TRBV5-1, with D possibly TRBD1 on 6 matching bases. V was shortened by 6 bases and J by 0 bases, with 15 bases between the two germline ends. The CDR3 is made up of 15 amino acids. Germline V CDR1 and CDR2: SGHRS, YFSETQ. CDR3 in amino acids: CASKNPGQANYGYTF. The CDR3 DNA is TGCGCCAGCAAAAACCCGGGACAAGCTAACTATGGCTACACCTTC. The whole variable domain, remainder taken from reference TRBV5-1 and TRBJ1-2, is KAGVTQTPRYLIKTRGQQVTLSCSPISGHRSVSWYQQTPGQGLQFLFEYFSETQRNKGNFPGRFSGRQFSNSRSEMNVSTLELGDSALYLCASKNPGQANYGYTFGSGTRLTVV.

This rearrangement joins TRBV11-2 to TRBJ2-5, with D tentatively TRBD1 or TRBD2 (5 bases each). The germline V and J ends were trimmed by 1 base and 2 bases, with 11 bases remaining between them. CDR1 and CDR2 from the germline V gene are SGHAT and FQNNGV. The CDR3 runs 15 residues. CDR3 coding DNA: TGTGCCAGCAGCTTAGTTGGGACGCAACAAGAGACCCAGTACTTC. Translation gives CASSLVGTQQETQYF.

J is TRBJ2-6 and V is TRBV6-2 or TRBV6-3, with D perhaps TRBD1 (6 bases). The CDR3 is 15 residues long. V lost 8 bases, J lost 2 bases, and 13 bases lay in between. Germline CDR1 is MNHEY and CDR2 is SVGEGT. The CDR3 nucleotides read TGTGCCAGCCAGGGGCTCGGGGCTGGGGCCAACGTCCTGACTTTC. Protein: CASQGLGAGANVLTF.

This clonotype was detected many times. V is TRBV27 and J is TRBJ2-5; D is possibly TRBD1 or TRBD2 (6 bases each). Per germline, CDR1 MNHEY and CDR2 SMNVEV (reference sequence). CDR3 length: 14 amino acids. Trimming took off 6 bases at V and 5 bases at J, with 16 bases between the two ends. In DNA, the CDR3 is TGTGCCAGCAGGCTCTTGGGGGGCCGGGAGACCCAGTACTTC. This sequence encodes CASRLLGGRETQYF.

This clonotype was seen just once. The chain recombines TRBV11-3 with TRBJ2-3, with no clear D. The CDR3 loop spans 14 amino acids. Germline CDR1 reads SGHNT; CDR2 reads YENEEA. Trimming took 1 base from V and 6 from J, leaving 11 bases between them. This CDR3 reads CASSLGYSADTQYF. The CDR3 DNA is TGTGCCAGCAGCTTAGGTTATTCGGCTGATACGCAGTATTTT.

This clonotype was picked up many times. The genes are TRBV4-3 and TRBJ1-4, with no clear D. V was pared by 4 bases and J by 0 bases, with 12 bases between. The germline V gene encodes CDR1 LGHNA and CDR2 YSLEER. The CDR3 extends over 16 amino acids. This CDR3 reads CASSRINSATNEKLFF. CDR3 DNA: TGCGCCAGCAGCCGAATTAACAGTGCAACTAATGAAAAACTGTTTTTT.

This clonotype was seen a few times. V is TRBV6-1 and J is TRBJ1-2; no firm D call. The CDR3 consists of 12 residues. Germline loops: CDR1 MNHNS, CDR2 SASEGT. V lost 2 bases, J lost 4 bases, and 5 bases lay in between. CDR3 in amino acids: CASSELAYGYTF. Here the CDR3 DNA reads TGTGCCAGCAGTGAACTGGCCTATGGCTACACCTTC.

Only a few counts were recorded for this clonotype. The V call is TRBV20-1, the J call TRBJ2-1; 7 bases are shared with TRBD2. The V and J ends lost 0 bases and 7 bases, in that order; junction bases with no gene match: 9. The length of the CDR3 is 15 residues. The V gene's germline CDR1 is DFQATT and CDR2 SNEGSKA (reference sequence). The CDR3 loop reads CSARDSAGVGNEQFF. CDR3 nucleotide sequence: TGCAGTGCTAGAGATTCGGCGGGAGTTGGTAATGAGCAGTTCTTC.

This chain links TRBV2 with TRBJ2-7; D is possibly TRBD1 (5 bases). The CDR3 consists of 13 residues. Germline V gives CDR1 SNHLY, CDR2 FYNNEI. The ends were cut back, 7 bases at V and 0 bases at J, with 10 bases in the middle. The CDR3: CASTLGPSYEQYF. The DNA for the CDR3 is TGTGCCAGCACATTGGGGCCCTCCTACGAGCAGTACTTC.

On this clonotype: One end of the junction fails to match germline, which may point to a read error. The chain combines TRBV5-7 with TRBJ2-2; TRBD2 might be the D (5 bases). TRBV5-7 is designated an ORF whose function remains uncertain. The CDR3 covers 14 residues. This CDR3 is CASSSGPFTWELLF. The CDR3 bases are TGTGCCAGCAGCTCCGGGCCATTCACCTGGGAGCTGCTTTTT.

CDR3 bases: TGTGCCAGCAGCGTCGGTAGACAGGCGTCCACTGAAGCTTTCTTT. Protein sequence: CASSVGRQASTEAFF. The chain recombines TRBV9 with TRBJ1-1; weak D call: TRBD1 (6 bases). CDR3 length: 15 amino acids. The ends were cut back, 2 bases at V and 4 bases at J, with 15 bases in the middle. The germline V gene encodes CDR1 SGDLS and CDR2 YYNGEE.

The chain uses TRBV6-5 and TRBJ1-5, with D unresolved. The CDR3 loop spans 14 amino acids. Germline CDR1 MNHEY, CDR2 SVGAGI. Trimming removed 2 bases from V and 4 bases from J, with 9 bases in between. The CDR3 nucleotides read TGTGCCAGCAGTTACCCCGTCGGGAATCAGCCCCAGCATTTT. Its protein is CASSYPVGNQPQHF.

The chain recombines TRBV29-1 with TRBJ2-2; D is uncertain. The V end lost 3 bases, the J end lost 7 bases, and 9 bases lay between the germline ends. This CDR3 comprises 12 residues. Germline CDR1 and CDR2: SQVTM and ANQGSEA. The CDR3 DNA is TGCAGCGTTGAGGCGGCACTCGGGGAGCTGTTTTTT. Residues: CSVEAALGELFF.

This clonotype was counted only a few times. Here the CDR3 reads CASSQDLGRPDTQYF. In DNA form, the CDR3 reads TGCGCCAGCAGCCAAGATCTTGGGCGCCCAGATACGCAGTATTTT. This chain connects TRBV4-3 to TRBJ2-3; D call uncertain. Germline V lookup: CDR1 LGHNA, CDR2 YSLEER. The ends were cut back, 0 bases at V and 4 bases at J, with 11 bases in the middle. The CDR3 contains 15 residues.

The sample holds a few counts of this clonotype. The chain is built from TRBV5-1 and TRBJ2-5; no clear D gene. Germline V gene lookup returns CDR1 SGHRS and CDR2 YFSETQ. V was trimmed by 4 bases and J by 4 bases, leaving 11 bases between them. This CDR3 has 13 residues. CDR3: CASSRIHGETQYF. CDR3 DNA: TGCGCCAGCAGCCGAATTCATGGAGAGACCCAGTACTTC.

This clonotype has only a few counts. The gene calls are TRBV10-3 and TRBJ2-7; no clear D gene. The CDR3 consists of 12 residues. CDR1 and CDR2 (germline): ENHRY, SYGVKD. Trimming removed 6 bases from V and 1 base from J, with 7 bases in between. DNA for the CDR3: TGTGCCATCAGAGACCGGTCCTACGAGCAGTACTTC. The encoded protein is CAIRDRSYEQYF.

This clonotype was detected ten times or more. The DNA for the CDR3 is TGTGCCAGCAGTCCGGCGGGCGGACCGACTAACTATGGCTACACCTTC. Protein product: CASSPAGGPTNYGYTF. The chain combines TRBV12-3 or TRBV12-4 with TRBJ1-2; no definite D call. V was trimmed by 5 bases and J by 0 bases, leaving 16 bases between them. The CDR3 length is 16 residues.

The rearrangement uses TRBV5-1 and TRBJ2-3; D remains ambiguous. Trimming removed 4 bases from V and 7 bases from J, with 7 bases in between. Germline V gene lookup returns CDR1 SGHRS and CDR2 YFSETQ. The CDR3 sequence is 11 residues long. Here the CDR3 DNA reads TGCGCCAGCAGCCTAGAATATACGCAGTATTTT. Translation gives CASSLEYTQYF.